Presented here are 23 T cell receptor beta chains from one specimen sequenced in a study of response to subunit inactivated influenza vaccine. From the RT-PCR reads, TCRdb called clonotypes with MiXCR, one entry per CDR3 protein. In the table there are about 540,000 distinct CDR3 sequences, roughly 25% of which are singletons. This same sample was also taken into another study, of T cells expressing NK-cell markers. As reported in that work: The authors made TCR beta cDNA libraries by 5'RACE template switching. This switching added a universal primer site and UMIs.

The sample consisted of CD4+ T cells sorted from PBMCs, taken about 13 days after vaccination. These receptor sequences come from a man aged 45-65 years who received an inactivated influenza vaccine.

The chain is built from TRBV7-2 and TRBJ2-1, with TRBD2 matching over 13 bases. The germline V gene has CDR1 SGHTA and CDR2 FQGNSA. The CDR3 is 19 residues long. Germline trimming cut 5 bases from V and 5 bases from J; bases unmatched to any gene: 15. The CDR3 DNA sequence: TGTGCCAGCAGCCTACCGTGGGGGCCGGGACTAGCGGGAAACAATGAGCAGTTCTTC. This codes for CASSLPWGPGLAGNNEQFF.

In nucleotides, the CDR3 is TGTGCCAGCAGCTACGGGAGTACGTCCTACAATGAGCAGTTCTTC. Protein: CASSYGSTSYNEQFF. The gene calls are TRBV7-2 and TRBJ2-1, with a possible D match to TRBD2 (6 bases). CDR1 is SGHTA, CDR2 FQGNSA, per germline. There are 15 residues in the CDR3. V lost 4 bases, J lost 1 base, and 11 bases lay in between.

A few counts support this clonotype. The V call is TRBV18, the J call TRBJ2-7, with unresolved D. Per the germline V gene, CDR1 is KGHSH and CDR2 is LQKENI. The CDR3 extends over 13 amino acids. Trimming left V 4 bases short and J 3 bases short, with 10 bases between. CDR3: CASSQQENYEQYF. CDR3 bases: TGTGCCAGCTCACAGCAGGAAAACTACGAGCAGTACTTC.

CDR3 sequence: CASSLLYSPLHF. In nucleotides, the CDR3 is TGTGCCAGCAGCTTGCTGTATTCACCCCTCCACTTT. This rearrangement joins TRBV7-2 to TRBJ1-6; D gene uncertain. This CDR3 contains 12 residues. The V end was cut by 3 bases, the J end by 8 bases, with 5 bases between. The germline V gene encodes CDR1 SGHTA and CDR2 FQGNSA.

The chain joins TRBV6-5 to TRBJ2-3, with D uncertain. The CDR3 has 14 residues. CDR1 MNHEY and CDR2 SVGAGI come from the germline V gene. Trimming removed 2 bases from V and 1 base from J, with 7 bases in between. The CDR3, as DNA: TGTGCCAGCAGTTACGTCGGTGGCACAGATACGCAGTATTTT. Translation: CASSYVGGTDTQYF.

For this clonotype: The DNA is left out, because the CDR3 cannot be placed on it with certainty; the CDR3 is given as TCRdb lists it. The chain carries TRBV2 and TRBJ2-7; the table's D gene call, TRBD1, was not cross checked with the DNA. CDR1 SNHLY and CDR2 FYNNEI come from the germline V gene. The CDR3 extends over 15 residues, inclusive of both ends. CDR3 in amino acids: CASSEASGRGLEQYF.

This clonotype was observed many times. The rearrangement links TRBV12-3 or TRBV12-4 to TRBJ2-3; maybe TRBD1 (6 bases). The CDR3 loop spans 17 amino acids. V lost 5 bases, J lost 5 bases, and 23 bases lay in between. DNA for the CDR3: TGTGCCAGCAGTCCCCGAACAGGGTTTTGGGCACGAGATACGCAGTATTTT. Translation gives CASSPRTGFWARDTQYF.

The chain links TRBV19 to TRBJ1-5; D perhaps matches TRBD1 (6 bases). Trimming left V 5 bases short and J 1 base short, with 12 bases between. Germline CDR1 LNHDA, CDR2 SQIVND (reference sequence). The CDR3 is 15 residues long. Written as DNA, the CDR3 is TGTGCCAGTAGTGGCCTGGGGGCGAGCAATCAGCCCCAGCATTTT. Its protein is CASSGLGASNQPQHF.

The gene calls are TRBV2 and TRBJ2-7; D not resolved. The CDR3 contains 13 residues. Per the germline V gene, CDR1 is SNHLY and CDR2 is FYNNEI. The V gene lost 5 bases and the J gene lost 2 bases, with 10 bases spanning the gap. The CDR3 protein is CASSTTSTYEQYF. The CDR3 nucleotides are TGTGCCAGCAGTACCACATCCACCTACGAGCAGTACTTC.

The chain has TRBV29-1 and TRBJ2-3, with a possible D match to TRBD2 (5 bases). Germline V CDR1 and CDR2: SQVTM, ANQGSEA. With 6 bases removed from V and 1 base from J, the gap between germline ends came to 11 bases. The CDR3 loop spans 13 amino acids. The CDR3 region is CSVSPRGTDTQYF. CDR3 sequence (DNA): TGCAGCGTATCGCCGCGGGGCACAGATACGCAGTATTTT.

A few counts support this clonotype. The CDR3 reads CASSLAVSSSYNEQFF. Here the CDR3 DNA reads TGTGCCAGCAGCTTAGCGGTCAGTAGCTCCTACAATGAGCAGTTCTTC. The chain combines TRBV7-7 with TRBJ2-1; D ambiguous. Germline V gives CDR1 SSHAT, CDR2 FNYEAQ (reference sequence). The CDR3 sequence is 16 residues long. Trimming took off 0 bases at V and 0 bases at J, with 9 bases between the two ends.

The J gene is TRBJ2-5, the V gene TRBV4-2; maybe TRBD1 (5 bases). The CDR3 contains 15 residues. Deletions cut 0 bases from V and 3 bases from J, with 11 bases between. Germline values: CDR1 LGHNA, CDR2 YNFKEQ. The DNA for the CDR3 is TGTGCCAGCAGCCAAGATGTCGGCAGGGAAGAGACCCAGTACTTC. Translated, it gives CASSQDVGREETQYF.

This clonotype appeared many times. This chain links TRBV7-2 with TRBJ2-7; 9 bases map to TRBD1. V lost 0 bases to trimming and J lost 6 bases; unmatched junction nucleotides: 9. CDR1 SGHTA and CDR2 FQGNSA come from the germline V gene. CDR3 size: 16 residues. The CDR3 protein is CASSLALGQGKSEQYF. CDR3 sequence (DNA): TGTGCCAGCAGCTTAGCGCTGGGACAGGGTAAATCCGAGCAGTACTTC.

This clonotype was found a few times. The CDR3 DNA follows: TGTGCCAGCAGCTTAGTTTGGGCTAGCGGGAGCCCCGTGTCCTACGAGCAGTACTTC. Protein: CASSLVWASGSPVSYEQYF. The rearrangement joins TRBV11-1 to TRBJ2-7; 10 bases map to TRBD2. Germline-derived CDR1 and CDR2 are SGHAT and FQDESV (reference sequence). V lost 1 base, J lost 1 base, and 13 bases stayed unmatched. The CDR3 runs 19 residues. Full variable domain (rest looked up from reference TRBV11-1 and TRBJ2-7): EAEVAQSPRYKITEKSQAVAFWCDPISGHATLYWYRQILGQGPELLVQFQDESVVDDSQLPKDRFSAERLKGVDSTLKIQPAELGDSAMYLCASSLVWASGSPVSYEQYFGPGTRLTVT.

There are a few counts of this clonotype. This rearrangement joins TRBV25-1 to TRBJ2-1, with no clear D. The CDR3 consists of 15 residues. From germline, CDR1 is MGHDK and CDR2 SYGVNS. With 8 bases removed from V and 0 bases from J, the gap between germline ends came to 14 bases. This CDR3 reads CASVPPGPSYNEQFF. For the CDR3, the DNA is TGTGCCAGCGTACCCCCCGGGCCCTCCTACAATGAGCAGTTCTTC.

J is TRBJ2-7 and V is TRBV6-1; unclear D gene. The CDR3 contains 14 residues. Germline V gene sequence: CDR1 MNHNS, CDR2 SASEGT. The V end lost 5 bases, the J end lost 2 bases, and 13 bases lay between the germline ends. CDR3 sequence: CASSRSAETYEQYF. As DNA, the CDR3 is TGTGCCAGCAGTCGGTCGGCGGAGACCTACGAGCAGTACTTC.

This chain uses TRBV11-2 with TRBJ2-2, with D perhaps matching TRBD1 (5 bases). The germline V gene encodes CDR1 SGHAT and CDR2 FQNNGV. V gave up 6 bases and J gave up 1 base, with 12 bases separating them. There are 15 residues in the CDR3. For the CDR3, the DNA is TGTGCCAGCAGACCGGCAGGGATGAACACCGGGGAGCTGTTTTTT. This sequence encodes CASRPAGMNTGELFF.

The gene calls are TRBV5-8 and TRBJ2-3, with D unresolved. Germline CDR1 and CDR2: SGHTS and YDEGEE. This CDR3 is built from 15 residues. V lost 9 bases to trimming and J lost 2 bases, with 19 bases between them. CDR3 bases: TGTGCCACCTGTCGACCTGGGCCAACCACAGATACGCAGTATTTT. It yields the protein CATCRPGPTTDTQYF.

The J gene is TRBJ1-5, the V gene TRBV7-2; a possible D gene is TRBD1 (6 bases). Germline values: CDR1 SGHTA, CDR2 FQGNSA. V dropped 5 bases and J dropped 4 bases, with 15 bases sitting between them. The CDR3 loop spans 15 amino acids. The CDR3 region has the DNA TGTGCCAGCAGCCCCCCCGGGGGGCCGAATCAGCCCCAGCATTTT. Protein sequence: CASSPPGGPNQPQHF. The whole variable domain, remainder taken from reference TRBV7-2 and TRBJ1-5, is GAGVSQSPSNKVTEKGKDVELRCDPISGHTALYWYRQSLGQGLEFLIYFQGNSAPDKSGLPSDRFSAERTGGSVSTLTIQRTQQEDSAVYLCASSPPGGPNQPQHFGDGTRLSIL.

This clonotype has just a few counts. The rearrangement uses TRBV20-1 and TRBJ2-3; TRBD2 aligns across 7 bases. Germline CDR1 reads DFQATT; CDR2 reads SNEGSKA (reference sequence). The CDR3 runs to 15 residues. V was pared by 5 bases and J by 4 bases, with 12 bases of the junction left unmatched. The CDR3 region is CSAELRTSGPDTQYF. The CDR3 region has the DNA TGCAGTGCTGAGCTCCGGACTAGTGGTCCAGATACGCAGTATTTT.

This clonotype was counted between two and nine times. In DNA, the CDR3 is TGTGCCAGCAGTTACTCGATGGGGACAGCCATCTACGAGCAGTACTTC. Translation gives CASSYSMGTAIYEQYF. The rearrangement links TRBV6-2 or TRBV6-3 to TRBJ2-7; the match to TRBD1 covers 7 bases. The germline gives CDR1 MNHEY, CDR2 SVGEGT. The CDR3 sequence is 16 residues long. The V gene end was trimmed by 0 bases and the J gene end by 3 bases; junction bases not matched to a gene: 8.

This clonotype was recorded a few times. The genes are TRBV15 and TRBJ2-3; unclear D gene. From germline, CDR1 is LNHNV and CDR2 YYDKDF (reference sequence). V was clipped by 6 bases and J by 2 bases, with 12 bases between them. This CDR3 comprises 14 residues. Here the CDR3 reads CATRSSINTDTQYF. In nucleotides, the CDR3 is TGTGCCACCAGGAGTTCTATAAACACAGATACGCAGTATTTT.

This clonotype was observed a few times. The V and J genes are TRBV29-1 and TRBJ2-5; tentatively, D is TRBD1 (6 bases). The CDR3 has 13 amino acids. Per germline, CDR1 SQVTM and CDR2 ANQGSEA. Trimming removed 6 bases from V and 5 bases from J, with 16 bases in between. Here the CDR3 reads CSVQKQGRETQYF. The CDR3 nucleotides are TGCAGCGTCCAAAAACAGGGTCGGGAGACCCAGTACTTC.